This T cell receptor beta chain was recorded in a study of blood T cell repertoires in COVID-19. Study information: COVID-19 samples from acute and convalescent phases originated in the United States, Italy and Spain. PBMCs, B-cell-depleted T cells, or T cells were the source of the cDNA or gDNA that made up the material.

The repertoire was sequenced with immunoSEQ multiplex PCR; TCRdb's copy has only in-frame clones and lacks some. The top ten clones hold roughly 8.7% of a sample with over 200,000 clones, over 70% of them seen once. V was pared by 4 bases and J by 4 bases, with 10 bases between. This CDR3 is 14 amino acids long. Germline CDR1 reads KGHDR; CDR2 reads SFDVKD. Specimen: peripheral blood. The sequence was obtained from a man in his forties with active or convalescent COVID-19. The chain uses TRBV24-1 and TRBJ2-1, with a tentative D call TRBD2 (5 bases). CDR3 sequence reads: CATSDRRGYNEQFF. CDR3 sequence (DNA): TGTGCCACCAGTGACCGACGGGGTTACAATGAGCAGTTCTTC.